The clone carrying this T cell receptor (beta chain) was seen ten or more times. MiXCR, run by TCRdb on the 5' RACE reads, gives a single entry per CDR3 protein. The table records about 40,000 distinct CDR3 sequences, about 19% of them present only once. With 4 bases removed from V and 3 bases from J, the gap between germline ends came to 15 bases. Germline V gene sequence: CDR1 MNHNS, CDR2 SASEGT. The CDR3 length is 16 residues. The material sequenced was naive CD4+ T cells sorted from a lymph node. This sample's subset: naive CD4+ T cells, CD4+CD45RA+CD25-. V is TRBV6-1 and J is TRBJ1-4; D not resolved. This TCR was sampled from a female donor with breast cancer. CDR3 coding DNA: TGTGCCAGCAGTGGGTTGCGCCCTCGAGCTAATGAAAAACTGTTTTTT. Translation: CASSGLRPRANEKLFF.